This passage covers 2 T cell receptor beta chains from one sample sequenced in a study of early T cells in non-severe SARS-CoV-2 infection. Using its own MiXCR run on the 5' RACE reads, TCRdb lists one record per CDR3 protein. The sample contains under 45,000 distinct CDR3 sequences, approximately 5.9% of which appear only once. This specimen was whole blood, taken at baseline. The receptors originated from an adult who was a healthcare worker with PCR-confirmed SARS-CoV-2 infection or an uninfected control (not recorded which).

This clonotype was observed at least ten times. This chain joins TRBV28 and TRBJ1-3, with unresolved D. Per germline, CDR1 MDHEN and CDR2 SYDVKM. This CDR3 has 12 amino acids. V lost 6 bases, J lost 5 bases, and 8 bases lay in between. The DNA for the CDR3 is TGTGCCAGCAGCCGGGAGAGAAACACCATATATTTT. This encodes CASSRERNTIYF.

This clonotype has ten or more counts. J is TRBJ2-7 and V is TRBV15; D not resolved. Deletions cut 0 bases from V and 4 bases from J, with 7 bases between. The CDR3 runs to 13 residues. The germline V gene has CDR1 LNHNV and CDR2 YYDKDF (reference sequence). This CDR3 is CATSRDPQYEQYV. CDR3 DNA sequence: TGTGCCACCAGCAGAGATCCGCAGTACGAGCAGTACGTC.